Listed here are 32 T cell receptor beta chains from one sample, sequenced in a study of blood T cell repertoires in COVID-19. The data were produced by immunoSEQ multiplex PCR, yet TCRdb's version contains in-frame clones alone and is incomplete. The sample contains fewer than 350,000 clones, under 95% of which appear only once. The sample comprised PBMCs or T cells enriched from blood (not recorded which). The receptors here all came from a woman aged 35 to 49 with acute COVID-19.

This chain connects TRBV29-1 to TRBJ1-1; 10 bases fit TRBD1. The length of the CDR3 is 12 residues. The trim removed 8 bases at V and 4 bases at J, leaving 4 bases unmatched. Germline V gene data show CDR1 as SQVTM and CDR2 as ANQGSEA. The CDR3 bases are TGCAGCACCGGACAGGGGGTCACTGAAGCTTTCTTT. It codes for CSTGQGVTEAFF. Full variable domain (remainder filled in from reference TRBV29-1 and TRBJ1-1): SAVISQKPSRDICQRGTSLTIQCQVDSQVTMMFWYRQQPGQSLTLIATANQGSEATYESGFVIDKFPISRPNLTFSTLTVSNMSPEDSSIYLCSTGQGVTEAFFGQGTRLTVV.

V usage is TRBV19 and J usage is TRBJ2-6, with unresolved D. Germline V CDR1 and CDR2: LNHDA, SQIVND (reference sequence). This CDR3 comprises 15 residues. Trimming cost V 4 bases and J 0 bases, with 7 bases left between them. CDR3 in DNA: TGTGCCAGTAGTAAGGAGATCTCTGGGGCCAACGTCCTGACTTTC. Residues: CASSKEISGANVLTF.

The chain carries TRBV7-2 and TRBJ1-1; no firm D call. V lost 1 base and J lost 2, with 14 bases in between. The germline V gene has CDR1 SGHTA and CDR2 FQGNSA. This CDR3 spans 16 amino acids. CDR3 residues: CASSLVGHGSNTEAFF. CDR3 DNA: TGTGCCAGCAGCTTAGTCGGCCACGGGTCTAACACTGAAGCTTTCTTT. The whole variable domain, filled in from reference TRBV7-2 and TRBJ1-1, reads GAGVSQSPSNKVTEKGKDVELRCDPISGHTALYWYRQSLGQGLEFLIYFQGNSAPDKSGLPSDRFSAERTGGSVSTLTIQRTQQEDSAVYLCASSLVGHGSNTEAFFGQGTRLTVV.

This clone has a handful of counts. The genes are TRBV7-6 and TRBJ1-1, with a possible D match to TRBD1 (6 bases). The CDR3 length is 14 residues. Trimming stripped 6 bases from V and 1 base from J, with 12 bases between. Germline V CDR1 and CDR2: SGHVS, FNYEAQ. CDR3 coding DNA: TGTGCCAGCAGTTTACAACAGGGGAACACTGAAGCTTTCTTT. Its translation: CASSLQQGNTEAFF.

The V gene is TRBV7-2, the J gene TRBJ2-1; D perhaps matches TRBD1 (5 bases). The CDR3 sequence is 16 residues long. Trimming stripped 6 bases from V and 7 bases from J, with 22 bases between. CDR1 is SGHTA and CDR2 is FQGNSA in the germline V gene. The CDR3 DNA is TGTGCCAGCAGTAGTCAAGGCCCAAGGGGAAAAAATGAGCAGTTCTTC. Its translation: CASSSQGPRGKNEQFF. Filled out from reference TRBV7-2 and TRBJ2-1, the complete variable domain reads GAGVSQSPSNKVTEKGKDVELRCDPISGHTALYWYRQSLGQGLEFLIYFQGNSAPDKSGLPSDRFSAERTGGSVSTLTIQRTQQEDSAVYLCASSSQGPRGKNEQFFGPGTRLTVL.

About this clone: The identical CDR3 is also encoded by other nucleotide sequences in the sample. The chain has TRBV5-1 and TRBJ1-6, with D unresolved. This CDR3 has 15 amino acids. Per the germline V gene, CDR1 is SGHRS and CDR2 is YFSETQ. Trimming shortened V by 5 bases and J by 0 bases, and 9 bases separated the two germline ends. CDR3 bases: TGCGCCAGCAGTCCCGAGAGCTCCTATAATTCACCCCTCCACTTT. This codes for CASSPESSYNSPLHF.

This clone turned up a few times. The V call is TRBV9, the J call TRBJ1-5; D call uncertain. The CDR3 has 15 amino acids. CDR1 is SGDLS, CDR2 YYNGEE, per germline. V lost 0 bases, J lost 4 bases, and 11 bases lay in between. CDR3 nucleotide sequence: TGTGCCAGCAGCGTAGTAGTTATTCGGAATCAGCCCCAGCATTTT. It specifies CASSVVVIRNQPQHF.

V usage is TRBV19 and J usage is TRBJ2-3, with 9 bases aligning to TRBD1. Trimming at V came to 10 bases and at J to 6 bases, leaving 8 bases not matched to a gene. Germline V gives CDR1 LNHDA, CDR2 SQIVND (reference sequence). This CDR3 is built from 13 residues. In DNA form, the CDR3 reads TGTGCCACCGGGACAGGGTGGGGCGATACGCAGTATTTT. Protein product: CATGTGWGDTQYF.

V and J are TRBV29-1 and TRBJ2-3; 12 bases align to TRBD2. The V and J ends lost 6 bases and 4 bases, in that order; junction bases with no gene match: 8. This CDR3 has 15 residues. The germline gives CDR1 SQVTM, CDR2 ANQGSEA. CDR3 region: CSVLLTSGSADTQYF. The CDR3 bases are TGCAGCGTGCTCTTGACTAGCGGGAGCGCAGATACGCAGTATTTT.

Turning to this clone: This sample includes further DNA sequences coding for the same CDR3. The chain joins TRBV5-1 to TRBJ1-1; 7 nucleotides line up with TRBD1. The V gene end was trimmed by 2 bases and the J gene end by 1 base; junction bases not matched to a gene: 2. Looked up from germline, CDR1 is SGHRS and CDR2 is YFSETQ. There are 14 residues in the CDR3. The CDR3 region has the DNA TGCGCCAGCAGCTTACAGGGGTCGAACACTGAAGCTTTCTTT. Translated: CASSLQGSNTEAFF.

The J gene is TRBJ2-1, the V gene TRBV9, with 9 bases matching TRBD2. There are 16 residues in the CDR3. With V trimmed by 3 bases and J by 6 bases, 10 bases remained unmatched. Germline V gene lookup returns CDR1 SGDLS and CDR2 YYNGEE. The CDR3 region has the DNA TGTGCCAGCAGCGGGGGTAGCGGGAGTCCTCTCAATGAGCAGTTCTTC. This sequence encodes CASSGGSGSPLNEQFF.

The genes are TRBV18 and TRBJ2-1, with TRBD2 as a possible D gene (6 bases). Trimming took 5 bases from V and 0 from J, leaving 11 bases between them. The CDR3 spans 15 residues. Germline V CDR1 and CDR2: KGHSH, LQKENI. The CDR3 here is CASSSTDYSYNEQFF. The CDR3 nucleotides are TGTGCCAGCTCATCGACGGACTACTCCTACAATGAGCAGTTCTTC.

The V call is TRBV19, the J call TRBJ1-1; 12 nucleotides line up with TRBD1. Germline V CDR1 and CDR2: LNHDA, SQIVND (reference sequence). Trimming cost V 3 bases and J 9 bases; bases outside gene matches: 5. There are 14 residues in the CDR3. The CDR3 reads CASSIDGTGGKAFF. The CDR3 nucleotides are TGTGCCAGTAGTATTGACGGGACAGGGGGCAAAGCTTTCTTT. The full variable domain, rest sourced from reference TRBV19 and TRBJ1-1, is DGGITQSPKYLFRKEGQNVTLSCEQNLNHDAMYWYRQDPGQGLRLIYYSQIVNDFQKGDIAEGYSVSREKKESFPLTVTSAQKNPTAFYLCASSIDGTGGKAFFGQGTRLTVV.

The chain uses TRBV28 and TRBJ1-4; TRBD1 matches 7 bases. Germline V lookup: CDR1 MDHEN, CDR2 SYDVKM. The CDR3 loop spans 16 amino acids. V shed 7 bases and J 6 bases; nucleotides not matched to a gene: 14. Written as DNA, the CDR3 is TGTGCCAGCACCACGGGGGCCAGGGGGACGGATGAAAAACTGTTTTTT. Translating it yields CASTTGARGTDEKLFF.

The rearrangement joins TRBV7-8 to TRBJ2-2, with a possible D match to TRBD2 (6 bases). Trimming took off 5 bases at V and 5 bases at J, with 15 bases between the two ends. This CDR3 comprises 15 residues. CDR1 is SGHVS, CDR2 FQNEAQ, per germline. CDR3 protein: CASSPGQGGTGELFF. The CDR3 bases are TGTGCCAGCAGCCCAGGTCAGGGAGGAACCGGGGAGCTGTTTTTT. The entire variable domain, with the rest obtained from reference TRBV7-8 and TRBJ2-2, is as follows: GAGVSQSPRYKVAKRGQDVALRCDPISGHVSLFWYQQALGQGPEFLTYFQNEAQLDKSGLPSDRFFAERPEGSVSTLKIQRTQQEDSAVYLCASSPGQGGTGELFFGEGSRLTVL.

Here the CDR3 DNA reads TGCGCCAGCAGCCCCCCGGGAGGGGGCGCAAACATTCAGTACTTC. Translated, it gives CASSPPGGGANIQYF. The V and J genes are TRBV5-1 and TRBJ2-4; maybe TRBD2 (8 bases). The germline V and J ends were trimmed by 4 bases and 6 bases, with 17 bases remaining between them. Germline loops: CDR1 SGHRS, CDR2 YFSETQ. The CDR3 sequence is 15 residues long.

The V and J genes are TRBV20-1 and TRBJ2-1; 13 bases are shared with TRBD2. The CDR3 spans 18 residues. Per the germline V gene, CDR1 is DFQATT and CDR2 is SNEGSKA (reference sequence). Unmatched junction bases numbered 19, after V lost 3 bases and J lost 11 bases. CDR3 region: CSASSRLAGGLPRNKQFF. For the CDR3, the DNA is TGCAGTGCTAGTTCGCGACTAGCGGGGGGTCTACCCCGTAACAAGCAGTTCTTC.

The J gene is TRBJ2-7, the V gene TRBV27; 9 bases are a match to TRBD1. Per germline, CDR1 MNHEY and CDR2 SMNVEV (reference sequence). Trimming took 6 bases from V and 6 from J; bases not matched to a gene: 3. This CDR3 region has 12 residues. CDR3 amino acids: CASRGQGGEQYF. The CDR3 DNA follows: TGTGCCAGCAGGGGACAGGGCGGCGAGCAGTACTTC.

The rearrangement joins TRBV5-6 to TRBJ2-3; TRBD2 matches at 7 bases. Germline loops: CDR1 SGHDT, CDR2 YYEEEE. The CDR3 loop spans 16 amino acids. V lost 4 bases to trimming and J lost 2 bases; unmatched junction nucleotides: 10. In DNA form, the CDR3 reads TGTGCCAGCAGCCGACAACCGGGACTAACCACAGATACGCAGTATTTT. Protein sequence: CASSRQPGLTTDTQYF.

This clone occurred a few times. The V gene is TRBV10-2, the J gene TRBJ2-2; 12 bases are a match to TRBD1. The CDR3 length is 14 residues. The germline CDR1 and CDR2 sequences are WSHSY and SAAADI. Losses at the gene ends were 8 bases for V and 8 bases for J; bases not matched to a gene: 6. DNA for the CDR3: TGCGCCAGCGGCCGGGACAGGGGGCCTGGGGAGCTGTTTTTT. It specifies CASGRDRGPGELFF.

The chain has TRBV7-9 and TRBJ1-6, with TRBD1 matching 7 bases. The length of the CDR3 is 15 residues. Germline V gene data show CDR1 as SEHNR and CDR2 as FQNEAQ (reference sequence). The junction had 9 bases not matched to a gene; V was cut back by 5 bases and J by 8 bases. The CDR3 DNA reads TGTGCCAGCAGCCCCGACAGGGACCGGGATTCACCCCTCCACTTT. This sequence encodes CASSPDRDRDSPLHF.

This clone was detected once. The rearrangement uses TRBV28 and TRBJ1-5, with 9 bases matching TRBD1. V was pared by 6 bases and J by 3 bases, with 15 bases of the junction left unmatched. The CDR3 spans 18 residues. The V gene's germline CDR1 is MDHEN and CDR2 SYDVKM. CDR3 nucleotides: TGTGCCAGCAGGGGAGGGACAGGGATTGGCCCCTCCAATCAGCCCCAGCATTTT. This translates into CASRGGTGIGPSNQPQHF.

This clone was seen just once. This rearrangement joins TRBV18 to TRBJ2-7; 11 bases are shared with TRBD2. The CDR3 extends over 17 amino acids. Trimming removed 2 bases from V and 0 bases from J; junction bases left unmatched: 6. Germline values: CDR1 KGHSH, CDR2 LQKENI. The CDR3 loop is CASSPRLAGGYSYEQYF. The CDR3 coding sequence is TGTGCCAGCTCACCAAGGCTAGCGGGAGGCTACTCCTACGAGCAGTACTTC.

This clone was counted a few times. The chain uses TRBV7-9 and TRBJ1-6, with no clear D. Germline values: CDR1 SEHNR, CDR2 FQNEAQ (reference sequence). Trimming removed 3 bases at V and 11 bases at J, with 11 bases between. The CDR3 covers 13 residues. In DNA form, the CDR3 reads TGTGCCAGCAGCTTTGGTTCGACAACACCCCTCCACTTT. This encodes CASSFGSTTPLHF.

The chain carries TRBV27 and TRBJ1-3; the D is unclear. The ends were cut back, 3 bases at V and 0 bases at J, with 3 bases in the middle. This CDR3 region has 13 residues. Germline V CDR1 and CDR2: MNHEY, SMNVEV (reference sequence). CDR3 DNA sequence: TGTGCCAGCAGTTTCAGCTCTGGAAACACCATATATTTT. Residues: CASSFSSGNTIYF.

The chain employs TRBV4-1 and TRBJ2-3; 11 bases map to TRBD2. The CDR3 consists of 17 residues. The germline CDR1 and CDR2 sequences are MGHRA and YSYEKL. The junction had 5 bases not matched to a gene; V was cut back by 1 base and J by 2 bases. The chain's CDR3 is CASSQAGTSGFTDTQYF. The CDR3 bases are TGCGCCAGCAGCCAAGCCGGGACTAGCGGATTCACAGATACGCAGTATTTT.

The rearrangement joins TRBV14 to TRBJ1-3; no firm D call. Germline lookup yields CDR1 SGHDN and CDR2 FVKESK. The CDR3 is made up of 16 amino acids. Trimming shortened V by 3 bases and J by 0 bases, and 12 bases separated the two germline ends. The DNA of the CDR3 is TGTGCCAGCAGCCAGTCATCCGGGTACTCTGGAAACACCATATATTTT. Amino acids: CASSQSSGYSGNTIYF.

The DNA of the CDR3 is TGTGCCAGCAGCACAACTAGGACCGGCTACACCTTC. Translated, it gives CASSTTRTGYTF. J is TRBJ1-2 and V is TRBV7-9; D not resolved. This CDR3 region has 12 residues. Trimming removed 5 bases at V and 8 bases at J, with 12 bases between. Germline CDR1 reads SEHNR; CDR2 reads FQNEAQ (reference sequence).

The J gene is TRBJ2-5, the V gene TRBV18, with 8 bases aligning to TRBD1. Germline CDR1 is KGHSH and CDR2 is LQKENI. This CDR3 has 14 amino acids. V gave up 1 base and J gave up 5 bases; unmatched junction bases: 3. The DNA for the CDR3 is TGTGCCAGCTCACCACGACAGGGGTGGGAGACCCAGTACTTC. Amino acids: CASSPRQGWETQYF. Variable domain in full (rest from reference TRBV18 and TRBJ2-5): NAGVMQNPRHLVRRRGQEARLRCSPMKGHSHVYWYRQLPEEGLKFMVYLQKENIIDESGMPKERFSAEFPKEGPSILRIQQVVRGDSAAYFCASSPRQGWETQYFGPGTRLLVL.

The V and J genes are TRBV18 and TRBJ1-5; TRBD1 is a possible D gene (5 bases). The CDR3 is 12 amino acids. V dropped 8 bases and J dropped 9 bases, with 14 bases sitting between them. CDR1 KGHSH and CDR2 LQKENI come from the germline V gene. CDR3 amino acids: CASPPPRGPQHF. CDR3 DNA: TGTGCCAGCCCCCCCCCTAGGGGGCCCCAGCATTTT.

J is TRBJ2-1 and V is TRBV7-3; 10 positions match TRBD2. The trim removed 5 bases at V and 4 bases at J, leaving 2 bases unmatched. CDR1 is SGHTA and CDR2 is FQGTGA in the germline V gene. This CDR3 comprises 14 residues. CDR3 amino acids: CASSRTSGYNEQFF. DNA of the CDR3: TGTGCCAGCAGCCGGACTAGCGGTTACAATGAGCAGTTCTTC.

The chain combines TRBV14 with TRBJ1-4; maybe TRBD1 (5 bases). Germline V gene data show CDR1 as SGHDN and CDR2 as FVKESK. Trimming took off 10 bases at V and 7 bases at J, with 16 bases between the two ends. This CDR3 has 13 amino acids. CDR3 in DNA: TGTGCCACTTCCAGGGCATCGGGTGAAAAACTGTTTTTT. This translates into CATSRASGEKLFF.